This T cell receptor beta chain was identified in a study of human T cells and chemical hapten exposure. Library preparation tagged each individual cDNA molecule with a unique molecular identifier. In TCRdb, the RACE reads were re-called with MiXCR into one record per CDR3 protein. The sample yields approximately 350,000 distinct CDR3 sequences, around 7% seen once. Documented time point: patch test 1, 2 weeks after DPC sensitization. As for treatment: therapeutic diphenylcyclopropenone sensitization with weekly scalp DPC. Donors, patients with alopecia ranging from 18 to 70 years old and judged suitable for DPC, provided samples. V was clipped by 3 bases and J by 7 bases, with 12 bases between them. The CDR3 loop spans 14 amino acids. CDR1 and CDR2 (germline): SGHTA, FQGNSA. Findings and caveats of the study: Counts of TCRs expanded at PT1 correlated positively with patch test score. Expanded TCRs formed significantly more large CDR3 similarity clusters than controls.

This clonotype was counted a few times. Its antigen is not identified. The sample was whole blood, taken in connection with sensitization to the hapten diphenylcyclopropenone (DPC). The TCR was taken from a woman aged 18-35 years with alopecia areata. Some clones in this sample may be carry-over from other donors' samples. The chain uses TRBV7-2 and TRBJ1-4; weak D call: TRBD1 (5 bases). The CDR3 DNA follows: TGTGCCAGCAGCTTCCAGGGAGGAGGTGAAAAACTGTTTTTT. It specifies CASSFQGGGEKLFF.